This TCR beta chain was captured by sequencing in a study of shared clonotypes between healthy human individuals. The J segment lost 4 bases and the V segment lost 4 bases, leaving 7 bases of the junction unmatched. CDR3 size: 16 residues. Germline assignment: CDR1 SGHAT and CDR2 FQNNGV. Using immunoSEQ multiplex PCR, the repertoire was profiled, and TCRdb retains in-frame clones only, with some absent. The sample holds about 980,000 clones, around three quarters seen once. The receptor was derived from a young man in good health. Sequencing used memory CD4+ T cells sorted from blood. Stated subset: CD45RA-negative fraction. V is TRBV11-2 and J is TRBJ2-6; 7 bases match TRBD2. The DNA for the CDR3 is TGTGCCAGCAGCTCCCGCGGGGGAGCCGGGGCCAACGTCCTGACTTTC. It specifies CASSSRGGAGANVLTF.